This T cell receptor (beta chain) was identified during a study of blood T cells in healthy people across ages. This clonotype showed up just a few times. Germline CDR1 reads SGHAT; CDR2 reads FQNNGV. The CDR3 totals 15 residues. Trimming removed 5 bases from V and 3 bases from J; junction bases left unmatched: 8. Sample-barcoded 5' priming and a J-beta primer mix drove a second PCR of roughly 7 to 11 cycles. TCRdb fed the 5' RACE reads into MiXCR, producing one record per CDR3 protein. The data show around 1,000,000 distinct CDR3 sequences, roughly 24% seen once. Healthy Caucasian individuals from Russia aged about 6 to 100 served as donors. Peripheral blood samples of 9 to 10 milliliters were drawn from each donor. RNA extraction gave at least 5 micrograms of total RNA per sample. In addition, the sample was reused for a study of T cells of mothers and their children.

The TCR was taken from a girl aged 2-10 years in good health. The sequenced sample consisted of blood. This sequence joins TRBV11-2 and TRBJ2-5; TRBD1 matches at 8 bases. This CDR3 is CASSPTGVREETQYF. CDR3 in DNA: TGTGCCAGCAGCCCGACAGGGGTGCGGGAAGAGACCCAGTACTTC.